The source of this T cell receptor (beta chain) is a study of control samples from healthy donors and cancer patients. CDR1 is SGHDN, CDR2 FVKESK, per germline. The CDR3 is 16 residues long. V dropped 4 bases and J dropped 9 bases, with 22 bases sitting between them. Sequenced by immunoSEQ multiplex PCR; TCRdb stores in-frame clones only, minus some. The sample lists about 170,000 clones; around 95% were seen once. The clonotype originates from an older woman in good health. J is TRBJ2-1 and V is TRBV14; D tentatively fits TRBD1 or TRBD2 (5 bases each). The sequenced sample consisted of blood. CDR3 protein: CASSPPGASLGGEQFF. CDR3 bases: TGTGCCAGCAGCCCCCCCGGGGCTTCCCTTGGGGGTGAGCAGTTCTTC.